This TCR beta chain was captured in a study of T-cell memory formation after mild COVID-19 (dated by TCRdb to about 2021). About the full investigation: TCR sequence clusters from the two donors were largely donor specific. Two young, previously healthy adult volunteers, one female and one male, were included in the cohort. In two donors, T-cell clones that expanded and contracted after mild COVID-19 were followed by sequencing TCRalpha and TCRbeta repertoires longitudinally. Results the study describes overall, beyond this receptor: Only two mild cases were covered by the study, and larger cohorts that include severe cases with pre-infection samples were considered necessary. Contracting CD4+ clones were located mainly in the CM and EM memory subsets, whereas CD8+ clones were found to be enriched in EMRA. The second-wave clones that peaked on day 37 were not confirmed to be SARS-CoV-2 specific. From day 15 to 85, contracting clones showed balanced CD4/CD8 phenotypes, whereas a second wave of clones that expanded from day 15 to 37 leaned towards CD4+. The detection of some responding clones in pre-infection memory suggests that pre-existing cross-reactive memory T cells joined the SARS-CoV-2 response.

Remarks on this clonotype: Its recognized antigen is unknown. No much larger clonotype is one base removed from it; base qualities were not supplied.

Ficoll-Paque density gradient centrifugation was used to isolate PBMCs. This sample was sequenced with an Illumina NovaSeq 6000. TCRalpha and TCRbeta cDNA libraries were built by 5'RACE with constant-segment primers, adding sample barcodes and unique molecular identifiers. RNA was extracted from every sample with Trizol reagent. Amplification of the libraries took two PCR steps, and the second step added a second sample barcode plus Illumina TruSeq adapters. Libraries were sequenced on an Illumina NovaSeq with 2 x 150 bp paired-end reads. In the authors' own workflow: Reads were demultiplexed and collapsed into UMI-guided consensus sequences with migec v1.2.7. Using mixcr v2.1.11, UMI consensuses were aligned to TRA and TRB V and J templates and then assembled into clonotypes. A clonotype was counted as expanded or contracted only when both edgeR and NoisET called the clonotype significant, with the noise models trained on biological replicates. For edgeR calls, a false discovery rate-adjusted p below 0.01 and a log2 fold-change threshold of 1 were applied. PCA with hierarchical clustering of max-normalized trajectories of the 1000 most abundant clonotypes was used as exploratory dynamics analysis. Separately sequenced CD4+ and CD8+ repertoires were used to assign the CD4 or CD8 phenotype of responding clones. In TCRdb, the public reads were trimmed at Q25 with fastp and aligned with MiXCR, with productive beta chains retained. Rows matching on CDR3 protein sequence are summarized as one entry with the most common DNA and genes. None of the V and J calls come from the authors' own analysis; TCRdb made them. The sample yields tens of thousands of distinct CDR3 sequences; approximately 14% were counted once. In total, the top ten clones hold roughly 33% of the sample.

From the cysteine up to the phenylalanine, the CDR3 has a length of 14 residues. Just the 42-base CDR3 DNA is kept, in frame starting at base 1. Trimming costs V 7 bases and J 1 base, and their ends lie 13 bases apart. CDR1 is given as LNHNV and CDR2 as YYDKDF, both from the germline V gene (reference sequence). The sequenced sample consisted of PBMCs or a T cell subset sorted from them (not recorded which). The V gene is TRBV15 and the J gene is TRBJ1-1, and the D gene may be TRBD1, 6 bases matching. The source of this sequence is an adult woman who had mild COVID-19 (a few samples of this study predate the infection). The sample titles of this study are shuffled in the database, so cell type and time point are left out; the donor was told from shared clones. CDR3 loop: CATKGSGANTEAFF. The nucleotide sequence reads as follows: TGTGCCACCAAAGGGTCAGGGGCGAACACTGAAGCTTTCTTT.